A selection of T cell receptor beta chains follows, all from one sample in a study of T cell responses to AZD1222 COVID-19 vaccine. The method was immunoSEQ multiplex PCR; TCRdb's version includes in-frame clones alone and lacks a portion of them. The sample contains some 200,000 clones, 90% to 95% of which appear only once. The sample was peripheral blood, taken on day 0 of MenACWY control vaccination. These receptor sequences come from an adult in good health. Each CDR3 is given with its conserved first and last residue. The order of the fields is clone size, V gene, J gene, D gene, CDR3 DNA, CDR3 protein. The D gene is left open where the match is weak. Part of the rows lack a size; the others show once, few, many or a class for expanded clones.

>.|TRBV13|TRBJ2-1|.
TGTGCCAGCAGCTTAGGCCTCAGATACAATGAGCAGTTCTTC
CASSLGLRYNEQFF
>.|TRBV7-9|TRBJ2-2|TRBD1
TGTGCCAGCAGCAGCTACAGGGGTGCCAACACCGGGGAGCTGTTTTTT
CASSSYRGANTGELFF
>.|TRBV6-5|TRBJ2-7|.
TGTGCCAGCAGTTACTGGCTTAGTAACTCCTACGAGCAGTACTTC
CASSYWLSNSYEQYF
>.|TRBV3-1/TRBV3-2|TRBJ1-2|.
TGTGCCAGCAGCTTTGGGTCCCCTGTGGGCTACACCTTC
CASSFGSPVGYTF
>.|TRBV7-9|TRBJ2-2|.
TGTGCCAGCAGCGAGGGGAGGTGGAACACCGGGGAGCTGTTTTTT
CASSEGRWNTGELFF
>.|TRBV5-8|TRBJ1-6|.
TGTGCCAGCACCCAGGACGGGCGGAATTCACCCCTCCACTTT
CASTQDGRNSPLHF
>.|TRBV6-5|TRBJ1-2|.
TGTGCCAGCAGGACACAGGGCAGAGGCTACACCTTC
CASRTQGRGYTF
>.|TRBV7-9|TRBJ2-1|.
TGTGCCAGCAGCTTATTGGGCAGCCTCTACAATGAGCAGTTCTTC
CASSLLGSLYNEQFF
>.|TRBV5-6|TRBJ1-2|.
TGTGCCAGCAGATGGGGTACCATGGCTAACTATGGCTACACCTTC
CASRWGTMANYGYTF
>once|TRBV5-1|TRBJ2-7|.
TGCGCCAGCAGACAGGGACACGAGCAGTACTTC
CASRQGHEQYF
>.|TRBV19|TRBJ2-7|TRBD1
TGTGCCAGTAGTGCCGACAGGGGCATCTCCTACGAGCAGTACTTC
CASSADRGISYEQYF
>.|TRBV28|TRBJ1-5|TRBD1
TGTGCCAGCAGTAAGAGGACAGGGGGCGGGTGGGGCAATCAGCCCCAGCATTTT
CASSKRTGGGWGNQPQHF
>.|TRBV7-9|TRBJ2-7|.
TGTGCCAGCAGCTTATACAGAAACGAGCAGTACTTC
CASSLYRNEQYF
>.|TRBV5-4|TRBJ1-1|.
TGTGCCACGGCGGGTGCGAACACTGAAGCTTTCTTT
CATAGANTEAFF
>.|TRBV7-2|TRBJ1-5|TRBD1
TGTGCCAGCAGCTCCTGGACAGGTAGCAATCAGCCCCAGCATTTT
CASSSWTGSNQPQHF
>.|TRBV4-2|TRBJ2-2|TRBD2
TGTGCCAGCAGCCAACGGGGGGGGACGAACACCGGGGAGCTGTTTTTT
CASSQRGGTNTGELFF
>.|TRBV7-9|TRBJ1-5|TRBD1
TGTGCCAGCAGCTCACAAGGGACAGCCGGTCAGCCCCAGCATTTT
CASSSQGTAGQPQHF
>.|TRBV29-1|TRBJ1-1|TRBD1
TGCAGCGTTCAACAGGGGGGTACTGAAGCTTTCTTT
CSVQQGGTEAFF
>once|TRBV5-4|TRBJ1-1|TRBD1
TGTGCCAGCAGCCACGACAGGGTACAGCCAGAAGCTTTCTTT
CASSHDRVQPEAFF
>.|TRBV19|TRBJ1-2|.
TGTGCCAGTAGTATAAAAAGGGAAACGGGCTACACCTTC
CASSIKRETGYTF
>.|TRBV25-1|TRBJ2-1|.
TGTGCCAGCAGTTCGTATCAGACTGAGCAGTTCTTC
CASSSYQTEQFF
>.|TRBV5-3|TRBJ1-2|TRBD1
TGTGCCAGAAGCTTAATCGACCCGGGACAGGGGGCATCAATCTGTGGCTACACCTTC
CARSLIDPGQGASICGYTF
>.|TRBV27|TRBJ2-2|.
TGTGCCAGCAAACGAGCAGGGTCCGTGGTGTTTTTT
CASKRAGSVVFF
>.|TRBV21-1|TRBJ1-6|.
TGTGCCAGCAGCAACGGCCGCTTTTTCTATAATTCACCCCTCCACTTT
CASSNGRFFYNSPLHF
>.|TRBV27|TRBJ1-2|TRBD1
TGTGCCAGCAGTCCCTGGACAGGGGGTCATGGCTACACCTTC
CASSPWTGGHGYTF
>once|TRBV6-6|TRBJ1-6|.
TGTGCCAGCAGGGGACACGCGACTAGTAATTCACCCCTCCACTTT
CASRGHATSNSPLHF
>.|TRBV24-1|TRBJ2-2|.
TGTGCCACCAGTGACCACCGGCCGAACACCGGGGAGCTGTTTTTT
CATSDHRPNTGELFF
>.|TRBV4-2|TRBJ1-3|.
TGTGCCAGCAGCCAAGCTGGACAGTTGTTTGGAAACACCATATATTTT
CASSQAGQLFGNTIYF
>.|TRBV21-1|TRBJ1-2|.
TGTGCCAGCAGCAACGACGGGCAGGGACACTATGGCTACACCTTC
CASSNDGQGHYGYTF
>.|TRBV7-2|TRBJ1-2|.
TGTGCCTCCAGATGGGCAGGGGCTAACTATGGCTACACCTTC
CASRWAGANYGYTF
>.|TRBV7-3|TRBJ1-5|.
TGTGCCAGCAGCTTAGGGTGGTCGGGGTCGAGCAATCAGCCCCAGCATTTT
CASSLGWSGSSNQPQHF
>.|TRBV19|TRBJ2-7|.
TGTGCCAGTAGTCGACAGCAAAGCTCCTACGAGCAGTACTTC
CASSRQQSSYEQYF
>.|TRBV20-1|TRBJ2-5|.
TGCAGTGCTAGGGCCCTAGAGACCCAGTACTTC
CSARALETQYF
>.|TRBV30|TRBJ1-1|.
TGTGCCTGGACCGTGACCCTCGGAAGCACTGAAGCTTTCTTT
CAWTVTLGSTEAFF
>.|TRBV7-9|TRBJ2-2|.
TGTGCCAGCAGCTTAGTTGCGCGGAACACCGGGGAGCTGTTTTTT
CASSLVARNTGELFF
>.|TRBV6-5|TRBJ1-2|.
TGTGCCAGCAGCGTGGACATTACTAACTATGGCTACACCTTC
CASSVDITNYGYTF
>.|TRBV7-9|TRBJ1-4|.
TGTGCCAGCAGCTTAAGGGGCCGGATCGGTGCCGAAAAACTGTTTTTT
CASSLRGRIGAEKLFF
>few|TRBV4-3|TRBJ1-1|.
TGCGCCAGCAGCCAAGCCCTTGGCAGGATGAACACTGAAGCTTTCTTT
CASSQALGRMNTEAFF